What follows is one TCR beta chain and its context. Documented time point: blood 4 weeks post-SBRT, at nephrectomy. This sample's treatment: 15 Gy SBRT to primary tumor, nephrectomy 4 weeks later. Assay: immunoSEQ multiplex PCR; the TCRdb copy retains only in-frame clones and omits some. The table has 90,000 to 100,000 clones, 80% to 90% seen once; the top ten hold about 7.2%. This specimen comes from a study of radiation and T cells in renal cell carcinoma. This CDR3 region has 13 residues. Trimming shortened V by 0 bases and J by 5 bases, and 7 bases separated the two germline ends. Germline V gene sequence: CDR1 MNHNS, CDR2 SASEGT.

The chain joins TRBV6-1 to TRBJ1-1; maybe TRBD1 (5 bases). The TCR was taken from a man in his fifties or sixties with renal cell carcinoma. Material: blood, obtained from a patient whose treatment included radiotherapy and nephrectomy. The CDR3 spells CASSEAGGTEAFF. DNA of the CDR3: TGTGCCAGCAGTGAAGCGGGGGGGACTGAAGCTTTCTTT.